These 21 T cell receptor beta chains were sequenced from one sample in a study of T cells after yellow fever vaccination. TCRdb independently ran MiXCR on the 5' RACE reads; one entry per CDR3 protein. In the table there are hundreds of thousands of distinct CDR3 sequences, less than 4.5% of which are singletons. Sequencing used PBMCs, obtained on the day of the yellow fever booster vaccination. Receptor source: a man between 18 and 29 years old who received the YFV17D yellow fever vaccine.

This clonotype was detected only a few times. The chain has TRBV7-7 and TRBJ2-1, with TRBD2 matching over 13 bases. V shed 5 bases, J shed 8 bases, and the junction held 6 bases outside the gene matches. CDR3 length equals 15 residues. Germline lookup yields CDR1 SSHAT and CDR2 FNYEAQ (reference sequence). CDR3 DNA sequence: TGTGCCAGCAGCCAGGGACTAGCGGGGTCCGATGAGCAGTTCTTC. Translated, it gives CASSQGLAGSDEQFF.

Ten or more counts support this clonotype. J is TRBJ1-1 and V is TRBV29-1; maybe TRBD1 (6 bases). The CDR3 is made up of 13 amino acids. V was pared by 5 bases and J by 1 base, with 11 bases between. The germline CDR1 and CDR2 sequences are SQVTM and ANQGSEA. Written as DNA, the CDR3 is TGCAGCGTTCCCCGGGGGCGGAACACTGAAGCTTTCTTT. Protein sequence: CSVPRGRNTEAFF.

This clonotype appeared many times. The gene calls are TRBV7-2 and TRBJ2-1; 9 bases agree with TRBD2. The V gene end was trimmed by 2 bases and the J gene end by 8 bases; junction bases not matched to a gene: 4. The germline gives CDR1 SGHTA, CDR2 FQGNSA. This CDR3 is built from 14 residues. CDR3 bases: TGTGCCAGCAGCTTATTGGGCGGGGGGGATGAGCAGTTCTTC. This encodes CASSLLGGGDEQFF.

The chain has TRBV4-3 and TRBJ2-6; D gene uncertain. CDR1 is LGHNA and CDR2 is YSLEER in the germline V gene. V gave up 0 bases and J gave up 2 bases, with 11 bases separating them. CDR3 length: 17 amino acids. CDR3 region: CASSQDPSQAGANVLTF. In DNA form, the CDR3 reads TGCGCCAGCAGCCAAGATCCCTCCCAAGCTGGGGCCAACGTCCTGACTTTC.

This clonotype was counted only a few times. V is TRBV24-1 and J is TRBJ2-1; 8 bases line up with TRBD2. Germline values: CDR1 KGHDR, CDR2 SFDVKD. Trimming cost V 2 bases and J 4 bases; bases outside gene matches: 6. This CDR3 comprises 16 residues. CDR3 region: CATSDWSGGGYNEQFF. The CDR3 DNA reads TGTGCCACCAGTGATTGGTCGGGGGGGGGTTACAATGAGCAGTTCTTC.

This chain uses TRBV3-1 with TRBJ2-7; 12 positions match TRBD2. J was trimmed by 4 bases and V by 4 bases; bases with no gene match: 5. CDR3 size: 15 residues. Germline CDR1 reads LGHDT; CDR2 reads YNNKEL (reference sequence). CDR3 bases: TGTGCCAGCAGCCCTCGGACTAGCGGGACATACGAGCAGTACGTC. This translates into CASSPRTSGTYEQYV.

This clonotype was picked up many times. The CDR3 is CASRSGQSNTEAFF. CDR3 bases: TGTGCCAGCAGGAGTGGGCAGTCGAACACTGAAGCTTTCTTT. The rearrangement joins TRBV7-9 to TRBJ1-1; no clear D gene. Germline lookup yields CDR1 SEHNR and CDR2 FQNEAQ (reference sequence). The CDR3 spans 14 residues. Trimming took off 6 bases at V and 1 base at J, with 12 bases between the two ends.

CDR3 coding DNA: TGCGCCAGCAGCCAAGATAGGACAGTAGGGTACAATGAGCAGTTCTTC. This codes for CASSQDRTVGYNEQFF. The chain has TRBV4-3 and TRBJ2-1; perhaps TRBD1 as D (6 bases). The CDR3 has 16 residues. Germline CDR1 and CDR2: LGHNA and YSLEER. The germline V and J ends were trimmed by 0 bases and 4 bases, with 13 bases remaining between them.

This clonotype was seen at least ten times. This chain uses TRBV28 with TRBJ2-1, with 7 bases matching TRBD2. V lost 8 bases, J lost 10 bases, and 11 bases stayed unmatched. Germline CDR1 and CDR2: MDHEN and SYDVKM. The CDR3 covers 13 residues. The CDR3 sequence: CASLGGTRLEQFF. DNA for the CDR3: TGTGCCAGCCTCGGGGGGACCCGTTTGGAGCAGTTCTTC.

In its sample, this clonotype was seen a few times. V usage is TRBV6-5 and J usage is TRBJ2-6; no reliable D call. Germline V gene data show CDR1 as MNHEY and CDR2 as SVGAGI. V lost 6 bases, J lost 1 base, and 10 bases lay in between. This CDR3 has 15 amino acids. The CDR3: CASSWGGSGANVLTF. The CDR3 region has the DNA TGTGCCAGCAGCTGGGGTGGGTCTGGGGCCAACGTCCTGACTTTC.

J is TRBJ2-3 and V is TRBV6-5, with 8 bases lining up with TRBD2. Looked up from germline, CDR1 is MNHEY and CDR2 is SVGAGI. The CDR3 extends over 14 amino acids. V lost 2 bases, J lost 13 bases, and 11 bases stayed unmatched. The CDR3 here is CASSYGGLDREKYF. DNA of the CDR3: TGTGCCAGCAGTTACGGGGGACTAGACCGGGAAAAGTATTTT.

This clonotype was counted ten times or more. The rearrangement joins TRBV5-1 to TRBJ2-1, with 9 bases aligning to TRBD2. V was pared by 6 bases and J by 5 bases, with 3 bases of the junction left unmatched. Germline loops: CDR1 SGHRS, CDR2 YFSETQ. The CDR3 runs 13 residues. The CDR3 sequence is CASNLAGDNEQFF. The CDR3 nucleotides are TGCGCCAGCAACTTAGCGGGGGACAATGAGCAGTTCTTC.

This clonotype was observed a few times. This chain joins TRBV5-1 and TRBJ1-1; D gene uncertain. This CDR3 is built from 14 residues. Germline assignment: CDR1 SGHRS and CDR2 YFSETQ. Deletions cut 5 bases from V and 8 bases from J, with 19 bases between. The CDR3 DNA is TGCGCCAGCAGTCCCCCCGCAGGAGTCGCGGAAGCTTTCTTT. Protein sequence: CASSPPAGVAEAFF.

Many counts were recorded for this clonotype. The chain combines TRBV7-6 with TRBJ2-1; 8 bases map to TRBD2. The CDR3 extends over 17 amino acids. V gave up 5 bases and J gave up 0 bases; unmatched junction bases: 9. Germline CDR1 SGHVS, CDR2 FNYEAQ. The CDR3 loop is CASSQSGGFSSYNEQFF. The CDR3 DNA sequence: TGTGCCAGCAGCCAGAGCGGGGGATTCTCCTCCTACAATGAGCAGTTCTTC.

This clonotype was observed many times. CDR3 in DNA: TGTGCCAGCAGCTTCACAGGGAATACGCAGTATTTT. Its translation: CASSFTGNTQYF. The gene calls are TRBV7-2 and TRBJ2-3; possibly TRBD1 for D (6 bases). This CDR3 has 12 residues. Germline V gene data show CDR1 as SGHTA and CDR2 as FQGNSA. V was trimmed by 3 bases and J by 7 bases, leaving 8 bases between them.

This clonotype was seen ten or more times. The CDR3 is CASSQVTGWNYGYTF. In DNA, the CDR3 is TGTGCCAGCAGCCAAGTAACAGGATGGAACTATGGCTACACCTTC. The V gene is TRBV14, the J gene TRBJ1-2; possible D gene TRBD1, 5 bases. Trimming shortened V by 1 base and J by 2 bases, and 11 bases separated the two germline ends. Germline assignment: CDR1 SGHDN and CDR2 FVKESK. CDR3 length: 15 residues.

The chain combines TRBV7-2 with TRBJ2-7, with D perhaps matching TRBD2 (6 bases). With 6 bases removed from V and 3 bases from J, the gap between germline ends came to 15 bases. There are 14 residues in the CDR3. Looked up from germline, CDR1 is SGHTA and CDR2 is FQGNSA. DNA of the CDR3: TGTGCCAGCAGTCAGGTTGGGGGGTACTACGAGCAGTACTTC. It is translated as CASSQVGGYYEQYF.

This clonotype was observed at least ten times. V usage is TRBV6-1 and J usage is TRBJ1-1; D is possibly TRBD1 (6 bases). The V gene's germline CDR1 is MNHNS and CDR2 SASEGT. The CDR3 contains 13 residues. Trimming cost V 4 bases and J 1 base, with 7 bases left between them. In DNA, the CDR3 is TGTGCCAGCAGTGCGGACAGGAACACTGAAGCTTTCTTT. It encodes CASSADRNTEAFF.

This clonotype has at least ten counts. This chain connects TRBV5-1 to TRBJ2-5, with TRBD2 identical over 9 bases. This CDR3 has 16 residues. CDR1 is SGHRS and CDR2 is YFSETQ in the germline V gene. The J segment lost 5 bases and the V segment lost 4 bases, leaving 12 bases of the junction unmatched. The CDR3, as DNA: TGCGCCAGCAGCCCCGCCCTGGCTAGCGGGGCTGAGACCCAGTACTTC. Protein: CASSPALASGAETQYF.

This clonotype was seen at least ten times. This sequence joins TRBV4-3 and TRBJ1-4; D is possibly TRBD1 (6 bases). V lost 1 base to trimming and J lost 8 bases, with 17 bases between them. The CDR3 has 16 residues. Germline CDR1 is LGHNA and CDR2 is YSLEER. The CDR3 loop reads CASSQAQAGAREKLFF. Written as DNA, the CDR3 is TGCGCCAGCAGCCAAGCCCAGGCAGGGGCTAGGGAAAAACTGTTTTTT.

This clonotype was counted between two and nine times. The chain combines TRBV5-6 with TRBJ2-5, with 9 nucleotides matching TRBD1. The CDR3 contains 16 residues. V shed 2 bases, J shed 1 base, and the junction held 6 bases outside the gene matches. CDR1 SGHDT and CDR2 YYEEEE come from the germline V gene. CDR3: CASSFGPDRGQETQYF. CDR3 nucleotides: TGTGCCAGCAGCTTCGGGCCGGACAGGGGCCAAGAGACCCAGTACTTC.